Given below is one T cell receptor (beta chain) in context. The data are from a study of radiotherapy plus CTLA-4 blockade in lung cancer. Study-wide context: In approximately 17% of patients, objective responses were seen; around 31% had disease control.

CDR1 and CDR2 from the germline V gene are SGHNT and YENEEA. The CDR3 consists of 12 residues. V was trimmed by 5 bases and J by 3 bases, leaving 5 bases between them. Data came from immunoSEQ multiplex PCR; TCRdb stores just in-frame clones and leaves some out. The data contain tens of thousands of clones, more than 80% of them seen just once; the ten biggest clones take up 5% to 6%. The V and J genes are TRBV11-3 and TRBJ2-1, with D hard to call. The TCR was taken from a human donor with non-small cell lung cancer who had stable disease on radiotherapy plus ipilimumab. The specimen was peripheral blood, collected from a patient treated with radiotherapy plus ipilimumab. CDR3 DNA sequence: TGTGCCAGCAGCGTCGGCTACAATGAGCAGTTCTTC. Residues: CASSVGYNEQFF.